This TCR beta chain is from a study of T cells in Graves' hyperthyroidism and ophthalmopathy. Study results and limitations: In simple terms, a model built on 13 V-J features told ophthalmopathy apart from stable hyperthyroidism.

Germline CDR1 is SNHLY and CDR2 is FYNNEI. V trimming: 2 bases; J trimming: 5 bases; junction bases outside the gene matches: 3. The CDR3 contains 14 residues. There were TCR beta CDR3 regions amplified from RNA transcripts. The HTBI primer set was used in a first-round RT-PCR of the TCR CDR3. TCRdb reanalysed the multiplex PCR reads using MiXCR and keeps one entry per CDR3 protein. The sample contains roughly 380,000 distinct CDR3 sequences, around 18% of which appear only once. With regard to this clonotype: As yet, its antigen is unknown.

This receptor was identified in a woman between 40 and 55 years old with Graves' ophthalmopathy. The specimen was blood. The V and J genes are TRBV2 and TRBJ2-4; 7 nucleotides line up with TRBD1. CDR3 DNA: TGTGCCAGCAGTGAAAGGACAGGCCAAAACATTCAGTACTTC. It codes for CASSERTGQNIQYF.